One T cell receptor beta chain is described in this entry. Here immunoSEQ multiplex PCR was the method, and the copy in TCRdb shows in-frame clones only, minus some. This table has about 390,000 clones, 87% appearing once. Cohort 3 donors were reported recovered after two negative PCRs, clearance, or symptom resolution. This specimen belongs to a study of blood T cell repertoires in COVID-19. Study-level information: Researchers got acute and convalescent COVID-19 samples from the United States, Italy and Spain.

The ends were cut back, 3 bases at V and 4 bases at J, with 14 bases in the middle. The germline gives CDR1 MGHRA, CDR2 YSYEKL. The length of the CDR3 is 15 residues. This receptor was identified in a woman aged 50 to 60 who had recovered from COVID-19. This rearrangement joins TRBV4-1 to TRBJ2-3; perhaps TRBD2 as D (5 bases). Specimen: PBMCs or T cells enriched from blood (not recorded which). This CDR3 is CASSHFWAEADTQYF. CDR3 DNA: TGCGCCAGCAGCCACTTTTGGGCGGAGGCAGATACGCAGTATTTT.